This is a list of T cell receptor beta chains from one sample in a study of CD8+ T cells in alopecia areata. The table came from immunoSEQ multiplex PCR; TCRdb's copy has only in-frame clones and leaves some out. The data hold over 150,000 clones, with 50% to 60% observed a single time. The sequences come from CD4+ T cells sorted from blood, collected at week 0. These TCRs come from a human donor with alopecia areata. Each CDR3 is given with its conserved first and last residue. Each record gives: J gene, V gene, clone size, D gene, CDR3 DNA, CDR3 protein. D genes are given only for firm matches. Clone size is stated in some rows and not others, as once, few, many or a class when expanded.

>TRBJ1-5|TRBV15|many|-
TGTGCCACCAGCAGAGATCCAGGTAGCAATCAGCCCCAGCATTTT
CATSRDPGSNQPQHF
>TRBJ2-7|TRBV6-5|-|-
TGTGCCAGCAGTTATAGCCGCACTCGGGCGGCCTACGAGCAGTACTTC
CASSYSRTRAAYEQYF
>TRBJ1-6|TRBV5-6|few|TRBD1
TGTGCCAGCAGCTTGTTTATCGGACAGGGGGCTATCTCACCCCTCCACTTT
CASSLFIGQGAISPLHF
>TRBJ1-2|TRBV6-6|-|-
TGTGCCAGCAGTTACGGGGCAGGGAGCTATGGCTACACCTTC
CASSYGAGSYGYTF
>TRBJ1-1|TRBV6-5|-|-
TGTGCCAGCAGCCCCAGATCGGGACGCAAGGCTTTCTTT
CASSPRSGRKAFF
>TRBJ1-2|TRBV30|-|TRBD1
TGTGCCTGGAGAGAAGGGACAGGGACCTATGGCTACACCTTC
CAWREGTGTYGYTF
>TRBJ2-7|TRBV7-2|few|TRBD1
TGTGCCAGCAGCTCTAGACAGGGGACCCACGAGCAGTACTTC
CASSSRQGTHEQYF
>TRBJ1-4|TRBV9|-|-
TGTGCCAGCAGCGTGCGGACGGATGAAAAACTGTTTTTT
CASSVRTDEKLFF
>TRBJ2-3|TRBV4-1|-|TRBD2
TGCGCCAGCAGCCAAGGCCGGGGGGGAAGCACAGATACGCAGTATTTT
CASSQGRGGSTDTQYF
>TRBJ1-2|TRBV18|-|-
TGTGCCAGCTCACCTTCAGGGTTCGGTAACTATGGCTACACCTTC
CASSPSGFGNYGYTF
>TRBJ1-2|TRBV15|-|-
TGTGCCACCAGCAGAGATGGAGGGTCCTTCAGAAAATTCTATGGCTACACCTTC
CATSRDGGSFRKFYGYTF
>TRBJ1-1|TRBV28|-|-
TGTGCCAGCACTTCGGACACTGAAGCTTTCTTT
CASTSDTEAFF
>TRBJ2-7|TRBV5-6|-|-
TGTGCCAGCAGCTTGGCCGCAGGGAGCTACGAGCAGTACTTC
CASSLAAGSYEQYF
>TRBJ2-7|TRBV7-9|-|-
TGTGCCAGCGGGTTGGGGGCAGGGTCCTACGAGCAGTACTTC
CASGLGAGSYEQYF
>TRBJ2-2|TRBV7-3|-|-
TGTGCCAGCAGCTTAATGGGCGCGAACACCGGGGAGCTGTTTTTT
CASSLMGANTGELFF
>TRBJ2-5|TRBV19|-|-
TGTGCCAGTAGTCATCAACCCCCGGGGATGTACCAAGAGACCCAGTACTTC
CASSHQPPGMYQETQYF
>TRBJ1-6|TRBV30|-|-
TGTGCCTGGGCCGGACAGAGGAATTCACCCCTCCACTTT
CAWAGQRNSPLHF
>TRBJ2-1|TRBV7-3|-|-
TGTGCCAGCAGCTTAAATAGCGGAAGGACTCCGTACAATGAGCAGTTCTTC
CASSLNSGRTPYNEQFF
>TRBJ1-4|TRBV5-1|-|-
TGCGCCAGCAGCCCTGATGGGCGCTCTGAGGAAAAACTGTTTTTT
CASSPDGRSEEKLFF
>TRBJ1-2|TRBV6-1|many|TRBD1
TGTGCCAGCAGTCTACGGGGACAGGGAACCTATGGCTACACCTTC
CASSLRGQGTYGYTF
>TRBJ2-3|TRBV29-1|-|-
TGCAGCGTTGAACCCTTAACGGATACGCAGTATTTT
CSVEPLTDTQYF
>TRBJ1-2|TRBV19|-|-
TGTGCCAGTAGTATTATCAGAGAGGGGGGCTACACCTTC
CASSIIREGGYTF
>TRBJ1-1|TRBV5-8|few|TRBD1
TGTGCCAGTGAAACAGGGGTTGGGGGAGCTTTCTTT
CASETGVGGAFF
>TRBJ2-1|TRBV18|once|-
TGTGCCAGCTCACCGGACTCTGCCATCCAGTTCTTC
CASSPDSAIQFF
>TRBJ2-1|TRBV11-2|-|-
TGTGCCAGCAGCCCGCGGACTACCAGTAATGAGCAGTTCTTC
CASSPRTTSNEQFF
>TRBJ2-5|TRBV7-7|few|TRBD2
TGTGCTAGCAGCCCGACCTGGCGGGGGGACCAAGAGACCCAGTACTTC
CASSPTWRGDQETQYF
>TRBJ2-1|TRBV13|-|-
TGTGCCAGCAGCTTAGGGGGGCCCAGAGACAATGAGCAGTTCTTC
CASSLGGPRDNEQFF
>TRBJ1-2|TRBV7-9|-|TRBD1
TGTGCCAGCAGCCCAGACTCCGGGACAGGGGTTAGCGGCTACACCTTC
CASSPDSGTGVSGYTF
>TRBJ1-2|TRBV19|-|TRBD1
TGTGCCAGTAGTAATTTGTGGACAGGGGGTTTGAATGGCTACACCTTC
CASSNLWTGGLNGYTF
>TRBJ2-7|TRBV27|-|-
TGTGCCAGCAGTTCAGGGTACGAGCAGTACTTC
CASSSGYEQYF
>TRBJ2-7|TRBV7-2|few|-
TGTGCCAGCAGCTCCACTAGTGTGGAGTACGAGCAGTACTTC
CASSSTSVEYEQYF
>TRBJ1-5|TRBV7-9|-|-
TGTGCCAGCAGCTTAGACAGCTCTAGCAATCAGCCCCAGCATTTT
CASSLDSSSNQPQHF
>TRBJ2-7|TRBV6-1|-|TRBD1
TGTGCCAGCAGTGAAAATTTTGACAGGGGGCAAGAGCAGTACTTC
CASSENFDRGQEQYF
>TRBJ2-3|TRBV2|-|TRBD1
TGTGCCAGCAGGGCGGACAGGTGGGGGCCAGATACGCAGTATTTT
CASRADRWGPDTQYF
>TRBJ1-2|TRBV9|-|TRBD1
TGTGCCAGCAAAGGACAGGGACTCGCCAACGTTTATGGCTACACCTTC
CASKGQGLANVYGYTF
>TRBJ1-1|TRBV7-8|-|TRBD1
TGTGCCAGCAGCGAACCGCTCAGGGGGAGCACTGAAGCTTTCTTT
CASSEPLRGSTEAFF
>TRBJ2-1|TRBV10-3|-|TRBD1
TGTGCCATCAGGAACAGGGGGCAACAGAATGAGCAGTTCTTC
CAIRNRGQQNEQFF
>TRBJ1-5|TRBV19|-|TRBD1
TGTGCCAGTACTAGCGGGACAGGGCCTCTCAATCAGCCCCAGCATTTT
CASTSGTGPLNQPQHF
>TRBJ1-1|TRBV30|-|-
TGTGCCTGGGACCGTATGGGCACTGAAGCTTTCTTT
CAWDRMGTEAFF
>TRBJ1-1|TRBV7-9|-|-
TGTGCCAGCAGCTTGTTTGTTGGGGTCCCGAACACTGAAGCTTTCTTT
CASSLFVGVPNTEAFF
>TRBJ2-7|TRBV29-1|few|TRBD2
TGCAGCGTTGGACTCCAGCCGGGAGGGGGGATCTCCTACGAGCAGTACTTC
CSVGLQPGGGISYEQYF
>TRBJ2-7|TRBV2|-|-
TGTGCCAGCAGTCTCGGACAGCGGAGGCAGTACTTC
CASSLGQRRQYF
>TRBJ1-1|TRBV25-1|-|TRBD1
TGTGCCAGCATCGGACAGGGCTCGAACACTGAAGCTTTCTTT
CASIGQGSNTEAFF
>TRBJ2-7|TRBV10-3|-|TRBD1
TGTGCCATACACAGGGGAAGCTACGAGCAGTACTTC
CAIHRGSYEQYF
>TRBJ2-5|TRBV7-2|-|-
TGTGCCAGCAGCTTAGGAGGGACCCAGTACTTC
CASSLGGTQYF
>TRBJ1-2|TRBV10-3|few|-
TGTGCCATCAGTGATACCAGCTATGGCTACACCTTC
CAISDTSYGYTF
>TRBJ1-2|TRBV5-1|-|-
TGCGCCAGCAGCTTGCAGGAAGGCTATGGCTACACCTTC
CASSLQEGYGYTF
>TRBJ2-5|TRBV30|-|-
TGTGCCTGGAGTGTATTGGGGGGCGCAGGGGAGACCCAGTACTTC
CAWSVLGGAGETQYF
>TRBJ1-5|TRBV4-2|few|TRBD1
TGTGCCAGCAGCCAAGTGGGGACAGGCATCCCCCAGCATTTT
CASSQVGTGIPQHF
>TRBJ2-3|TRBV19|-|-
TGTGCCAGTCGCCATCCCGGGGACACAGATACGCAGTATTTT
CASRHPGDTDTQYF
>TRBJ1-5|TRBV9|-|-
TGTGCCAGCAGCGTAGGTGAGGGGATGAGCAATCAGCCCCAGCATTTT
CASSVGEGMSNQPQHF
>TRBJ2-3|TRBV30|-|-
TGTGCCTGGAGTGCCAGGGATACGCAGTATTTT
CAWSARDTQYF
>TRBJ1-1|TRBV29-1|-|-
TGCAGCGTTGCGTACACTGAAGCTTTCTTT
CSVAYTEAFF
>TRBJ2-7|TRBV30|-|-
TGTGCCTGGAGTGTACGACGCCGCGGCGAGCAGTACTTC
CAWSVRRRGEQYF